This TCR beta chain comes out of a study of early T cells in non-severe SARS-CoV-2 infection listed by TCRdb under 2021. A note on the overall study: TCR sequencing used bulk RNA from unsorted whole blood, so alpha and beta chains could not be paired.

What the authors observed across the whole study: VDJdb matching was skewed toward anti-spike CD8 responses, so virus-specific expansions were likely underestimated and private and CD4 specificities were missed.

Concerning this clonotype itself: The clone's antigen remains unknown. No base quality information exists; no much larger clone differs at one position.

This was a case-control study nested in a cohort of healthcare workers in London, UK, who had nasopharyngeal swab PCR tests and blood samples taken every week. Healthcare workers were enrolled in the week of the UK lockdown, from 23 to 31 March 2020, and were followed every week for up to 16 weeks. The V and J ends are trimmed by 1 base and 6 bases, leaving 10 bases between them. The CDR3 holds 13 amino acids from the cysteine to the phenylalanine. The CDR3 DNA has 39 bases and is translated from base 1. As encoded in the germline V gene (reference sequence), CDR1 is LGHDT while CDR2 is YNNKEL. Receptor amplification or capture employed 5' RACE. TCRdb records NextSeq 500 as the sequencer. In the TCR library protocol, unique molecular identifiers were attached to individual cDNA molecules to correct for PCR bias and sequencing error. Both TCR alpha and beta chains were sequenced, and tight co-correlation was observed between alpha and beta sequence abundances in each sample. The paper's processing steps were these. Decombinator V4 was used to annotate the V gene, J gene and CDR3 of the TCR sequences. Expanded TCRs were defined as changing significantly between any two time points under a Poisson model with p below 0.0001. TCR abundances were normalised to the total number of TCRs sequenced per sample and expressed as counts per million. TRAV1-2 paired with TRAJ12, TRAJ20 or TRAJ33 defined MAIT TCRs, while TRAV10 paired with TRAJ18 defined iNKT TCRs. VDJdb, accessed on 1 November 2021, was searched for TCRs annotated for CMV, EBV and SARS-CoV-2, and TCRs annotated for more than one antigen were excluded. TCRdb applied fastp at Q25 and MiXCR to the public reads, then kept only in-frame beta chains. Rows are combined by CDR3 protein, so each entry shows the most common genes and DNA. TCRdb's processing, not the authors' own work, is the source of the V and J calls. Within this sample are about 66,000 distinct CDR3 sequences, with roughly 21% of them counted one time only. The ten top clones hold approximately 16% of the sample.

This chain joins TRBV3-1 to TRBJ2-7, with the D gene possibly TRBD1 or TRBD2, each one fitting 6 bases. This TCR was sampled from an adult who was a healthcare worker with PCR-confirmed SARS-CoV-2 infection or an uninfected control (not recorded which). The input for sequencing was whole blood, taken at baseline. This receptor has the CDR3 CASSQGTAGEQYF. The DNA is TGTGCCAGCAGCCAAGGGACAGCGGGCGAGCAGTACTTC.